Each of the 11 T cell receptor beta chains below was sequenced from the same sample in a study of shared clonotypes between healthy human individuals. The repertoire was sequenced with immunoSEQ multiplex PCR; TCRdb's copy has only in-frame clones and lacks some. The sample yields about 2.2 million clones, roughly 91% seen once. Terminally differentiated effector memory CD45RA+ cells were excluded by CCR7 positive selection of CD45RO-negative cells. Sequencing was carried out using naive CD8+ T cells from PBMCs. These receptors were taken from a man between 18 and 35 years old in good health. Some clones in this sample may be carry-over from other donors' samples.

The chain carries TRBV4-1 and TRBJ2-1, with D possibly called TRBD1 or TRBD2 (5 bases each). V gave up 4 bases and J gave up 2 bases, with 12 bases separating them. CDR1 is MGHRA and CDR2 is YSYEKL in the germline V gene. The CDR3 contains 15 residues. As DNA, the CDR3 is TGCGCCAGCAGCCTCGGGACGGTGGCCTACAATGAGCAGTTCTTC. Amino acids: CASSLGTVAYNEQFF.

This sequence joins TRBV27 and TRBJ2-7, with D tentatively TRBD2 (6 bases). The CDR3 covers 14 residues. Germline values: CDR1 MNHEY, CDR2 SMNVEV (reference sequence). Trimming left V 8 bases short and J 2 bases short, with 16 bases between. The CDR3 loop reads CASALGAGTYEQYF. As DNA, the CDR3 is TGTGCCAGCGCTTTAGGGGCGGGAACCTACGAGCAGTACTTC.

The genes are TRBV7-2 and TRBJ2-2; D is undetermined. V lost 5 bases, J lost 0 bases, and 13 bases lay in between. From germline, CDR1 is SGHTA and CDR2 FQGNSA. The CDR3 has 16 amino acids. The CDR3 sequence: CASSLPLLANTGELFF. The DNA for the CDR3 is TGTGCCAGCAGCCTGCCGTTACTCGCGAACACCGGGGAGCTGTTTTTT.

This clone was counted a single time. Within the sample, other DNA sequences also encode this same CDR3. V and J are TRBV7-9 and TRBJ1-4; D gene uncertain. Trimming stripped 2 bases from V and 7 bases from J, with 2 bases between. This CDR3 has 11 residues. Germline assignment: CDR1 SEHNR and CDR2 FQNEAQ (reference sequence). The CDR3 sequence: CASSLSEKLFF. In DNA, the CDR3 is TGTGCCAGCAGCTTATCTGAAAAACTGTTTTTT. Based on the CDR3 plus reference TRBV7-9 and TRBJ1-4, the full variable domain is DTGVSQNPRHKITKRGQNVTFRCDPISEHNRLYWYRQTLGQGPEFLTYFQNEAQLEKSRLLSDRFSAERPKGSFSTLEIQRTEQGDSAMYLCASSLSEKLFFGSGTQLSVL.

The V call is TRBV7-9, the J call TRBJ2-7, with D possibly called TRBD1 or TRBD2 (5 bases each). V gave up 6 bases and J gave up 3 bases, with 12 bases separating them. The CDR3 runs to 13 residues. Germline V gene data show CDR1 as SEHNR and CDR2 as FQNEAQ (reference sequence). CDR3 loop: CASRSDGGYEQYF. CDR3 nucleotides: TGTGCCAGCAGGTCGGATGGGGGCTACGAGCAGTACTTC.

The genes are TRBV2 and TRBJ2-3; D might be TRBD2 (5 bases). Germline values: CDR1 SNHLY, CDR2 FYNNEI. Deletions cut 7 bases from V and 4 bases from J, with 12 bases between. CDR3 length: 13 amino acids. The CDR3 DNA sequence: TGTGCCAGCAATCCGAGGGCAGCAGATACGCAGTATTTT. This gives the protein CASNPRAADTQYF.

The V call is TRBV15, the J call TRBJ1-4; D uncertain. The CDR3 length is 17 residues. The germline gives CDR1 LNHNV, CDR2 YYDKDF (reference sequence). Trimming took off 5 bases at V and 0 bases at J, with 16 bases between the two ends. The CDR3 loop is CATSPTARSTTNEKLFF. In DNA form, the CDR3 reads TGTGCCACCAGCCCGACGGCCCGATCGACAACTAATGAAAAACTGTTTTTT.

The V and J genes are TRBV9 and TRBJ2-2; no reliable D call. The length of the CDR3 is 16 residues. Trimming left V 0 bases short and J 9 bases short, with 18 bases between. Germline CDR1 and CDR2: SGDLS and YYNGEE. The CDR3 DNA sequence: TGTGCCAGCAGCGTAGCGAGCGACGGTGGGTCTAGGGAGCTGTTTTTT. As protein: CASSVASDGGSRELFF.

The chain employs TRBV27 and TRBJ1-1, with TRBD1 matching 10 bases. This CDR3 has 16 amino acids. With V trimmed by 3 bases and J by 5 bases, 9 bases remained unmatched. Germline V CDR1 and CDR2: MNHEY, SMNVEV (reference sequence). Here the CDR3 DNA reads TGTGCCAGCAGTTTGAGCCCCGGGACAGGGGCGACTGAAGCTTTCTTT. Protein: CASSLSPGTGATEAFF.

V usage is TRBV9 and J usage is TRBJ1-2, with no clear D. V was pared by 0 bases and J by 8 bases, with 14 bases between. This CDR3 spans 14 amino acids. The germline gives CDR1 SGDLS, CDR2 YYNGEE. Written as DNA, the CDR3 is TGTGCCAGCAGCGTAGTGGCAGCCGGCTCGGGCTACACCTTC. It is translated as CASSVVAAGSGYTF.

The J gene is TRBJ2-1, the V gene TRBV6-5; D may match TRBD1 or TRBD2 (5 bases each). The CDR3 has 15 amino acids. The V gene's germline CDR1 is MNHEY and CDR2 SVGAGI. Trimming removed 5 bases from V and 8 bases from J, with 19 bases in between. CDR3: CASSRELGDLDEQFF. The CDR3 DNA is TGTGCCAGCAGTAGAGAACTAGGGGACCTCGATGAGCAGTTCTTC.